This T cell receptor beta chain originates from a study of T-cell reconstitution after alpha-beta-depleted transplantation in children. Study-wide results and limits: Newly produced T cells mostly accounted for T-cell counts and diversity one year post-transplant. Two months or so post-transplant, alpha-beta T cells reportedly derived from several hundred expanded graft clones. Some patients' high day-60 TCRbeta diversity was attributed to recipient cells surviving conditioning.

This sample's TCRbeta library carried unique molecular identifier barcodes. TCRdb independently ran MiXCR on the PCR reads; one entry per CDR3 protein. The table shows about 300,000 distinct CDR3 sequences, with around 10% occurring only once. Germline assignment: CDR1 SQVTM and CDR2 ANQGSEA. CDR3 size: 14 residues. Points on this clonotype: Its specificity is unknown. This may be a read error: a much more frequent sequence differs by one nucleotide.

The starting material was PBMCs, obtained before TCRalphabeta/CD19-depleted stem cell transplant. This receptor was obtained from a boy under two years old with acute myeloid leukemia, due to receive a stem cell transplant. V is TRBV29-1 and J is TRBJ2-3; possibly TRBD1 or TRBD2 for D (6 bases each). As DNA, the CDR3 is TGCAGCGTTGCGGAGGGGGAGAACACAGATACGCAGTGTTTT. This gives the protein CSVAEGENTDTQCF.